The entry below gives a single T cell receptor beta chain sequence along with its context. The entry originates in a study of cytomegalovirus exposure and HLA in healthy donors. V lost 4 bases to trimming and J lost 0 bases; unmatched junction nucleotides: 3. Germline V gene sequence: CDR1 SGHNT, CDR2 YYREEE (reference sequence). There are 14 residues in the CDR3. Clones were sequenced by immunoSEQ multiplex PCR, and TCRdb holds only the in-frame ones, with some missing. The sample lists about 60,000 clones, 90% to 96% occurring once. The receptor comes from a woman between 18 and 30 years old in good health and CMV-seronegative. The chain is built from TRBV5-4 and TRBJ1-1; 7 bases match TRBD1. The specimen sequenced was PBMCs. The CDR3 DNA is TGTGCCAGCAGCACCGGGACAGTGAACACTGAAGCTTTCTTT. This encodes CASSTGTVNTEAFF.